This passage covers 4 T cell receptor beta chains from one sample sequenced in a study of shared clonotypes between healthy human individuals. The assay was immunoSEQ multiplex PCR, and TCRdb's table has in-frame clones only and misses some. Among about 1.5 million clones listed, around 97% were seen once. The specimen was naive CD4+ T cells sorted from blood. Subset defined: CD45RA+ positively selected. All receptors derive from a man aged 25-40 years in good health.

This chain links TRBV7-2 with TRBJ2-7, with D unresolved. The CDR3 runs to 14 residues. CDR1 SGHTA and CDR2 FQGNSA come from the germline V gene. V was shortened by 1 base and J by 4 bases, with 11 bases between the two germline ends. The CDR3 spells CASSLVPANYEQYF. CDR3 sequence (DNA): TGTGCCAGCAGCTTAGTGCCAGCTAATTACGAGCAGTACTTC. Supplemented by reference TRBV7-2 and TRBJ2-7, the full variable domain reads GAGVSQSPSNKVTEKGKDVELRCDPISGHTALYWYRQSLGQGLEFLIYFQGNSAPDKSGLPSDRFSAERTGGSVSTLTIQRTQQEDSAVYLCASSLVPANYEQYFGPGTRLTVT.

V is TRBV27 and J is TRBJ2-3, with D perhaps TRBD2 (5 bases). V dropped 6 bases and J dropped 0 bases, with 19 bases sitting between them. The V gene's germline CDR1 is MNHEY and CDR2 SMNVEV (reference sequence). This CDR3 spans 17 amino acids. The CDR3 sequence: CASRRPGLRPSTDTQYF. CDR3 nucleotide sequence: TGTGCCAGCAGACGACCAGGACTGAGACCTAGCACAGATACGCAGTATTTT.

This clone was observed a single time. This chain joins TRBV28 and TRBJ2-7; the D gene is possibly TRBD1 (5 bases). Germline CDR1 reads MDHEN; CDR2 reads SYDVKM. Between the trimmed V and J ends, which lost 3 bases and 4 bases, there was a span of 10 bases. The CDR3 runs 13 residues. In DNA form, the CDR3 reads TGTGCCAGCAGTTTTGGCAGGGAATACGAGCAGTACTTC. This encodes CASSFGREYEQYF.

This chain links TRBV29-1 with TRBJ2-7; TRBD1 might be the D (5 bases). The CDR3 is made up of 13 amino acids. V was cut by 6 bases and J by 0 bases, with 12 bases left in between. CDR1 is SQVTM, CDR2 ANQGSEA, per germline. The CDR3 here is CSVAQGFSYEQYF. The DNA for the CDR3 is TGCAGCGTCGCGCAGGGTTTCTCCTACGAGCAGTACTTC.